These 26 T cell receptor beta chains share one sample of origin, sequenced in a study of blood T cell repertoires in COVID-19. Clones were sequenced by immunoSEQ multiplex PCR, and TCRdb holds only the in-frame ones, with some missing. The repertoire has about 180,000 clones, 85% to 90% of them found once; the top ten carry about 12%. Sequences were obtained from peripheral blood. The receptors here all came from a woman in her seventies with COVID-19, enrolled during active disease.

The chain carries TRBV5-1 and TRBJ2-3, with TRBD1 as a possible D gene (6 bases). This CDR3 contains 15 residues. V was clipped by 5 bases and J by 2 bases, with 15 bases between them. Germline CDR1 reads SGHRS; CDR2 reads YFSETQ. The CDR3 region is CASRIDGQPTDTQYF. Written as DNA, the CDR3 is TGCGCCAGCAGAATCGACGGACAGCCCACAGATACGCAGTATTTT.

The chain has TRBV7-2 and TRBJ2-7, with D maybe TRBD1 (6 bases). There are 13 residues in the CDR3. Germline CDR1 and CDR2: SGHTA and FQGNSA. Trimming pared 6 bases from V and 6 bases from J, leaving 15 bases between. This CDR3 reads CASRRPGVVEQYF. The CDR3 nucleotides are TGTGCCAGCAGGAGGCCAGGGGTTGTCGAGCAGTACTTC. The full variable domain, with the rest looked up from reference TRBV7-2 and TRBJ2-7, is GAGVSQSPSNKVTEKGKDVELRCDPISGHTALYWYRQSLGQGLEFLIYFQGNSAPDKSGLPSDRFSAERTGGSVSTLTIQRTQQEDSAVYLCASRRPGVVEQYFGPGTRLTVT.

The gene calls are TRBV7-3 and TRBJ2-3, with 8 bases lining up with TRBD1. V dropped 3 bases and J dropped 6; count of bases not matched to a gene: 5. This CDR3 contains 14 residues. The germline CDR1 and CDR2 sequences are SGHTA and FQGTGA. The CDR3 is CASSLGQAVDTQYF. DNA of the CDR3: TGTGCCAGCAGCTTGGGACAGGCAGTCGATACGCAGTATTTT.

This clone was seen only a few times. The chain recombines TRBV29-1 with TRBJ2-3, with 7 nucleotides matching TRBD1. J lost 5 bases, V lost 4 bases, and 6 bases had no gene match. Germline V gene data show CDR1 as SQVTM and CDR2 as ANQGSEA. The CDR3 consists of 13 residues. The CDR3 nucleotides are TGCAGCGTTGCGACAGGGCATGGAGATACGCAGTATTTT. Amino acid sequence: CSVATGHGDTQYF.

This clone occurred once. The genes are TRBV6-1 and TRBJ2-7; 10 nucleotides line up with TRBD1. From germline, CDR1 is MNHNS and CDR2 SASEGT. Trimming at V came to 3 bases and at J to 4 bases, leaving 6 bases not matched to a gene. The CDR3 length is 15 residues. CDR3 sequence (DNA): TGTGCCAGCAGTGAGGAGGGACAGGGGATTTACGAGCAGTACTTC. Protein: CASSEEGQGIYEQYF.

The chain couples TRBV12-5 to TRBJ2-1; a weak D match, TRBD2 (6 bases). From germline, CDR1 is LGHNT and CDR2 FRNRAP. The CDR3 extends over 15 amino acids. Trimming took 1 base from V and 9 from J, leaving 16 bases between them. This CDR3 is CASGLGLRELGEQFF. The CDR3, as DNA: TGTGCTAGTGGTTTGGGCCTTCGGGAGTTGGGTGAGCAGTTCTTC. The variable domain in full, with the rest retrieved from reference TRBV12-5 and TRBJ2-1, is DARVTQTPRHKVTEMGQEVTMRCQPILGHNTVFWYRQTMMQGLELLAYFRNRAPLDDSGMPKDRFSAEMPDATLATLKIQPSEPRDSAVYFCASGLGLRELGEQFFGPGTRLTVL.

The chain joins TRBV18 to TRBJ1-6, with 11 bases matching TRBD1. The ends lost 4 bases at V and 7 bases at J; junction bases unmatched: 0. The CDR3 consists of 14 residues. The germline V gene has CDR1 KGHSH and CDR2 LQKENI. The DNA for the CDR3 is TGTGCCAGCTCACGGGACAGGGGGAATTCACCCCTCCACTTT. Residues: CASSRDRGNSPLHF.

The V and J genes are TRBV6-5 and TRBJ1-2, with D perhaps TRBD1 (5 bases). Germline V gene sequence: CDR1 MNHEY, CDR2 SVGAGI. CDR3 length: 13 residues. V lost 7 bases to trimming and J lost 3 bases, with 12 bases between them. The CDR3 DNA sequence: TGTGCCAGCAAGGACACAAATCACTATGGCTACACCTTC. It is translated as CASKDTNHYGYTF.

The chain joins TRBV25-1 to TRBJ2-3, with 9 bases fitting TRBD2. The V and J ends lost 2 bases and 0 bases, in that order; junction bases with no gene match: 9. CDR1 is MGHDK and CDR2 is SYGVNS in the germline V gene. This CDR3 comprises 18 residues. DNA for the CDR3: TGTGCCAGCAGTGAAGGACTAGCGTCTCTTCAAAGCACAGATACGCAGTATTTT. Protein sequence: CASSEGLASLQSTDTQYF.

This sequence joins TRBV12-5 and TRBJ1-5, with D maybe TRBD1 (6 bases). The length of the CDR3 is 14 residues. Germline V gives CDR1 LGHNT, CDR2 FRNRAP. Trimming pared 2 bases from V and 5 bases from J, leaving 10 bases between. The CDR3 loop is CASGLSPGDQPQHF. The CDR3 nucleotides are TGTGCTAGTGGTTTGAGCCCAGGGGATCAGCCCCAGCATTTT.

This clone was counted once. The chain uses TRBV6-5 and TRBJ1-5, with D possibly TRBD1 on 5 matching bases. Trimming left V 10 bases short and J 3 bases short, with 10 bases between. Germline CDR1 is MNHEY and CDR2 is SVGAGI. The CDR3 sequence is 12 residues long. The chain's CDR3 is CAIRQNNQPQHF. The DNA for the CDR3 is TGTGCCATAAGACAGAACAATCAGCCCCAGCATTTT.

This sequence joins TRBV19 and TRBJ2-2, with 8 positions matching TRBD1. The CDR3 has 14 amino acids. V was clipped by 7 bases and J by 7 bases; unmatched bases: 8. From germline, CDR1 is LNHDA and CDR2 SQIVND (reference sequence). The CDR3 protein is CASKTGGKVGELFF. The CDR3 DNA reads TGTGCCAGTAAAACAGGGGGTAAAGTCGGGGAGCTGTTTTTT. Based on the CDR3 plus reference TRBV19 and TRBJ2-2, the full variable domain is DGGITQSPKYLFRKEGQNVTLSCEQNLNHDAMYWYRQDPGQGLRLIYYSQIVNDFQKGDIAEGYSVSREKKESFPLTVTSAQKNPTAFYLCASKTGGKVGELFFGEGSRLTVL.

V is TRBV2 and J is TRBJ2-1; 10 nucleotides match TRBD1. The CDR3 extends over 17 amino acids. The V gene end was trimmed by 5 bases and the J gene end by 11 bases; junction bases not matched to a gene: 18. Germline V gives CDR1 SNHLY, CDR2 FYNNEI. CDR3 sequence reads: CASSPTARGQGNRKQFF. The CDR3 bases are TGTGCCAGCAGTCCAACCGCCCGGGGACAGGGGAATAGGAAGCAGTTCTTC.

The chain is built from TRBV19 and TRBJ1-5, with TRBD1 identical over 7 bases. CDR3 length equals 15 residues. V lost 6 bases to trimming and J lost 4 bases; unmatched junction nucleotides: 9. Germline lookup yields CDR1 LNHDA and CDR2 SQIVND (reference sequence). CDR3 sequence reads: CASSHSTGRNQPQHF. The CDR3 DNA is TGTGCCAGTAGCCACTCGACAGGGAGAAATCAGCCCCAGCATTTT.

CDR3 in DNA: TGTGCCAGCAGCTCCCGATACAGGGAAGATACGCAGTATTTT. Its protein product is CASSSRYREDTQYF. This sequence joins TRBV7-3 and TRBJ2-3, with D tentatively TRBD1 (6 bases). CDR1 is SGHTA, CDR2 FQGTGA, per germline. The CDR3 loop spans 14 amino acids. V was cut by 4 bases and J by 5 bases, with 13 bases left in between.

The chain carries TRBV12-3 or TRBV12-4 and TRBJ2-3; 8 positions match TRBD1. J gave up 1 base and V 6 bases, and 0 bases lay outside the gene matches. This CDR3 has 13 residues. DNA for the CDR3: TGTGCCAGCAGGGGACAGGGCACAGATACGCAGTATTTT. This encodes CASRGQGTDTQYF.

The rearrangement joins TRBV12-5 to TRBJ2-1; 14 nucleotides align to TRBD2. The CDR3 spans 15 residues. Germline V gene sequence: CDR1 LGHNT, CDR2 FRNRAP. V was pared by 1 base and J by 9 bases, with 2 bases of the junction left unmatched. The CDR3, as DNA: TGTGCTAGTGGTTTGGCGGGACTAGCGGGAGTTGAGCAGTTCTTC. This gives the protein CASGLAGLAGVEQFF.

The table lists this clone with a count of one. The gene calls are TRBV7-3 and TRBJ2-3; TRBD2 might be the D (6 bases). The CDR3 is 15 residues long. Per germline, CDR1 SGHTA and CDR2 FQGTGA. The V and J ends lost 3 bases and 0 bases respectively, with 10 bases between them. CDR3 nucleotides: TGTGCCAGCAGCTTGGGGGGAACTAGCACAGATACGCAGTATTTT. The encoded protein is CASSLGGTSTDTQYF.

On this clone: This same CDR3 is encoded by further DNA sequences in the sample. V usage is TRBV30 and J usage is TRBJ1-5; 7 nucleotides line up with TRBD1. With V trimmed by 6 bases and J by 5 bases, 7 bases remained unmatched. Germline loops: CDR1 GTSNPN, CDR2 SVGIG (reference sequence). The CDR3 spans 13 residues. CDR3 nucleotide sequence: TGTGCCTGCATGACAGGGCCAGATCAGCCCCAGCATTTT. It specifies CACMTGPDQPQHF.

The chain employs TRBV29-1 and TRBJ2-3, with D possibly being TRBD1 (6 bases). V dropped 0 bases and J dropped 5 bases, with 12 bases sitting between them. This CDR3 region has 14 residues. From germline, CDR1 is SQVTM and CDR2 ANQGSEA. The CDR3 is CSVEDGGRRDTQYF. The CDR3 DNA follows: TGCAGCGTTGAAGATGGGGGCAGACGAGATACGCAGTATTTT.

The gene calls are TRBV10-3 and TRBJ2-7; D is possibly TRBD1 (5 bases). CDR1 is ENHRY, CDR2 SYGVKD, per germline. Trimming cost V 2 bases and J 3 bases, with 5 bases left between them. This CDR3 has 12 residues. CDR3 protein: CAISEDSYEQYF. As DNA, the CDR3 is TGTGCCATCAGTGAGGACAGCTACGAGCAGTACTTC.

This chain joins TRBV5-6 and TRBJ1-1; D is ambiguous. Deletions cut 1 base from V and 3 bases from J, with 16 bases between. The CDR3 sequence is 16 residues long. Germline V gene sequence: CDR1 SGHDT, CDR2 YYEEEE. CDR3 bases: TGTGCCAGCAGCTTGTTGAGGGTTATGAGCGACACTGAAGCTTTCTTT. Amino acids: CASSLLRVMSDTEAFF.

V usage is TRBV7-2 and J usage is TRBJ2-5, with 11 bases fitting TRBD2. Germline V CDR1 and CDR2: SGHTA, FQGNSA. This CDR3 comprises 16 residues. After removal of 2 bases from V and 2 bases from J, the junction contained 4 bases not matched to a gene. The CDR3 region has the DNA TGTGCCAGCAGCTTAACCGGGACTAGCGGACAAGAGACCCAGTACTTC. Its translation: CASSLTGTSGQETQYF.

This clone was counted between two and nine times. This chain links TRBV7-9 with TRBJ1-5; 10 bases fit TRBD1. Germline CDR1 is SEHNR and CDR2 is FQNEAQ (reference sequence). This CDR3 spans 17 amino acids. J was trimmed by 4 bases and V by 5 bases; bases with no gene match: 11. The chain's CDR3 is CASSQSSGTGDNQPQHF. CDR3 DNA: TGTGCCAGCAGCCAAAGTTCCGGGACAGGGGATAATCAGCCCCAGCATTTT.

This clone has a handful of counts. The chain couples TRBV30 to TRBJ1-2, with 7 bases fitting TRBD1. Unmatched junction bases numbered 2, after V lost 0 bases and J lost 7 bases. Germline V gene sequence: CDR1 GTSNPN, CDR2 SVGIG (reference sequence). CDR3 size: 12 residues. The CDR3 bases are TGTGCCTGGAGTGTTAACAGGGGTGGCTACACCTTC. This sequence encodes CAWSVNRGGYTF.

The J gene is TRBJ2-7, the V gene TRBV10-3, with D hard to call. Looked up from germline, CDR1 is ENHRY and CDR2 is SYGVKD. Trimming removed 6 bases at V and 2 bases at J, with 8 bases between. This CDR3 is built from 12 residues. Here the CDR3 reads CAISAGTYEQYF. The CDR3 DNA follows: TGTGCCATCAGCGCAGGAACCTACGAGCAGTACTTC.